The 31 T cell receptor beta chains below were found in one sample sequenced in a study of CD8+ T cells in alopecia areata. It was cDNA, reverse transcribed from extracted RNA, that served as the sequencing template. TCRdb's copy holds only in-frame clones and misses some; the assay was immunoSEQ multiplex PCR. Observed in the sample are some 2,500 clones, none of them singletons. Sequencing input: lesional skin. The receptors shown here come from a C3H/HeJ mouse with alopecia areata. Mice of this strain are of MHC haplotype H2-k.

This clone was counted many times. All gene names here are mouse names. The CDR3 end is not reached by the read, which stops 4 residues before it; the germline J gene fills it in. The J gene is TRBJ2-1, the V gene TRBV31; 10 nucleotides line up with TRBD2. The CDR3 loop spans 15 amino acids. The V and J ends lost 3 bases and 3 bases, in that order; junction bases with no gene match: 5. Germline V gives CDR1 GKSSPN, CDR2 SITVG. CDR3 in amino acids: CAWRLRDWGYAEQFF. Partial CDR3 DNA: TGTGCCTGGAGGCTCCGGGACTGGGGCTATGCT.

There are many counts of this clone. Mouse gene names apply. The read comes to an end 4 residues before the CDR3 does, leaving the germline J gene to fill in the end. Other DNA sequences from this sample encode an identical CDR3 as well. This chain uses TRBV19 with TRBJ1-2, with 7 bases fitting TRBD1. The CDR3 runs 14 residues. Germline V gives CDR1 FNHDT, CDR2 SITEND (reference sequence). J was trimmed by 0 bases and V by 4 bases; bases with no gene match: 3. The CDR3 spells CASSRDSANSDYTF. The sequenced CDR3 bases are TGTGCCAGCAGTCGGGACAGCGCAAACTCC.

This clone was seen many times. All gene names here are mouse names. This CDR3 is CASSVDRGLSNERLFF. The DNA read from the CDR3 is TGTGCCAGCAGTGTCGACAGGGGACTTTCCAACGAA. The chain joins TRBV13-1 to TRBJ1-4; the match to TRBD1 covers 8 bases. From the germline J gene comes the end of the CDR3, since the read stops 4 residues before it. CDR1 is NSHNY, CDR2 SYGAGN, per germline. After removal of 3 bases from V and 0 bases from J, the junction contained 4 bases not matched to a gene. The length of the CDR3 is 16 residues.

This clone was seen a handful of times. All gene names here are mouse names. From the germline J gene comes the end of the CDR3, since the read stops 4 residues before it. This sequence joins TRBV4 and TRBJ2-5; 11 bases match TRBD2. V lost 5 bases to trimming and J lost 0 bases; unmatched junction nucleotides: 7. This CDR3 contains 17 residues. The germline gives CDR1 LGHDT, CDR2 YNNKQL (reference sequence). CDR3 DNA, as far as it was read: TGTGCCAGCAGCGCGGACTGGGGGGCCCATAACCAAGAC. This sequence encodes CASSADWGAHNQD. The whole CDR3 sequence reads CASSADWGAHNQDTQYF.

This clone was recorded a few times. The gene symbols are mouse symbols. The read terminates 4 residues before the CDR3 end, so the remaining end is supplied by the germline J gene. The chain recombines TRBV17 with TRBJ2-1; 7 bases match TRBD2. The CDR3 is 13 amino acids. CDR1 and CDR2 from the germline V gene are MNHDT and YYDKIL. Incomplete CDR3 DNA: TGTGCTAGCAGTGGCTGGGGGAGAGCT. Translating gives CASSGWGRA. From start to end, the CDR3 is CASSGWGRAEQFF. The complete variable domain, with remaining parts taken from reference TRBV17 and TRBJ2-1, reads DTTVKQNPRYKLARVGKPVNLICSQTMNHDTMYWYQKKPNQAPKLLLFYYDKILNREADTFEKFQSSRPNNSFCSLYIGSAGLEYSAMYLCASSGWGRAEQFFGPGTRLTVL.

This clone was seen ten or more times. Germline and genes: mouse. The read ends 4 residues early relative to the CDR3; the germline J gene fills the gap. The rearrangement joins TRBV13-2 to TRBJ2-2; TRBD1 agrees at 11 bases. V lost 5 bases to trimming and J lost 4 bases; unmatched junction nucleotides: 1. The CDR3 is 14 residues long. The germline V gene has CDR1 NNHNN and CDR2 SYGAGS (reference sequence). CDR3 region: CASGGTGGTGQLYF. The covered CDR3 bases are TGTGCCAGCGGGGGGACAGGGGGCACCGGG.

This clone was detected many times. A far larger clone is only one base removed, so a read error is likely. Mouse germline and gene names are used. The read is 4 residues too short to cover the CDR3 end, so that end is filled in from the germline J gene. Distinct nucleotide sequences in the sample also encode this CDR3. The chain employs TRBV13-1 and TRBJ2-1; TRBD1 matches at 8 bases. Unmatched junction bases numbered 13, after V lost 5 bases and J lost 6 bases. Germline CDR1 is NSHNY and CDR2 is SYGAGN. The CDR3 consists of 16 residues. This CDR3 is CASSSSGTGGFAEQFF. The CDR3 DNA, read in part, is TGTGCCAGCAGCTCATCCGGGACAGGCGGCTTTGCT.

This clone showed up many times. The gene names here belong to mouse. The missing CDR3 end, 4 residues past where the read stops, is filled in from the germline J gene. V gene TRBV31 combines with J gene TRBJ2-7; a weak D match, TRBD2 (6 bases). Germline loops: CDR1 GKSSPN, CDR2 SITVG. Deletions cut 0 bases from V and 0 bases from J, with 12 bases between. CDR3 length: 15 amino acids. The part of the CDR3 DNA that was read is TGTGCCTGGAGTCTCCCTCGGGGGGTCTCCTAT. Amino acid sequence: CAWSLPRGVSY. The CDR3 as a whole reads CAWSLPRGVSYEQYF.

Worth noting for this clone: The DNA translation disagrees with the TCRdb protein at residue 11, so the protein in this description comes from the DNA. A far larger clone is one base from this, pointing to a likely read error. Mouse names are used for the genes. The CDR3 end lies 3 residues beyond the end of the read and is filled in from the germline J gene. The V call is TRBV13-1, the J call TRBJ1-3; D not certain. The CDR3 contains 14 residues. Germline values: CDR1 NSHNY, CDR2 SYGAGN. Partial CDR3 DNA: TGTCCCAGCAGTGATGACAATTCTGGAAATACG. Translated: CPSSDDNSGNT. The CDR3 in full is CPSSDDNSGNTLYF.

There are a few counts of this clone. The gene names given are mouse names. With the read ending 4 residues before the CDR3 end, the germline J gene is used to fill in that end. The chain is built from TRBV4 and TRBJ2-4; 9 bases align to TRBD2. Germline V gene data show CDR1 as LGHDT and CDR2 as YNNKQL (reference sequence). This CDR3 has 15 amino acids. With 6 bases clipped from V and 0 bases from J, the junction kept 4 bases outside the gene matches. The DNA read from the CDR3 is TGTGCCAGCAGTGAGACTGGGGGTAGTCAAAAC. Its translation is CASSETGGSQN. The complete CDR3 protein is CASSETGGSQNTLYF.

This clone ranks as medium-sized (0.01 to 0.1%). The genes are named according to mouse. The observed sequence ends 4 residues before the CDR3 terminus, with the missing tail filled in from the germline J gene. This chain links TRBV13-3 with TRBJ2-7, with no clear D. Germline CDR1 NNHDY, CDR2 SYVADS. This CDR3 comprises 13 residues. The sequenced CDR3 bases are TGTGCCAGCAGTGATATGGGTCCTTAT. Its protein is CASSDMGPY. The whole CDR3 region reads CASSDMGPYEQYF.

This clone has a count of ten or more. Here the gene names and germline are mouse. The read gets to within 4 residues of the CDR3 end, and the germline J gene fills in the rest. The V gene is TRBV4, the J gene TRBJ2-1, with 7 bases fitting TRBD1. CDR1 and CDR2 from the germline V gene are LGHDT and YNNKQL (reference sequence). The CDR3 is 15 residues long. V lost 5 bases, J lost 1 base, and 5 bases stayed unmatched. The CDR3 is CASSRPRGNYAEQFF. The sequenced CDR3 bases are TGTGCCAGCAGCCGCCCCAGGGGGAACTATGCT.

This clone was seen many times. Gene and germline names: mouse. The CDR3 extends 4 residues past the end of the read, so its final part is completed from the germline J gene. The V gene is TRBV19, the J gene TRBJ2-1; TRBD1 matches at 7 bases. Germline V gene sequence: CDR1 FNHDT, CDR2 SITEND (reference sequence). There are 14 residues in the CDR3. Trimming cost V 3 bases and J 3 bases; bases outside gene matches: 3. Incomplete CDR3 DNA: TGTGCCAGCAGTAGGCCAGGGGGCTATGCT. Translation gives CASSRPGGYA. The whole CDR3 region reads CASSRPGGYAEQFF.

In this sample, this clone turned up many times. Mouse gene names and germline throughout. Coverage ceases 4 residues before the CDR3 finishes, and the germline J gene fills in the end. The chain combines TRBV31 with TRBJ1-1; weak D call: TRBD1 (6 bases). CDR1 and CDR2 from the germline V gene are GKSSPN and SITVG. Trimming took 3 bases from V and 1 from J, leaving 12 bases between them. The length of the CDR3 is 14 residues. The CDR3 sequence is CAWSPTGLNTEVFF. CDR3 bases read: TGTGCCTGGAGCCCAACAGGGTTAAACACA.

This clone occurred many times. Gene names and germline match the mouse. The read terminates 4 residues before the CDR3 end, so the remaining end is supplied by the germline J gene. V and J are TRBV13-1 and TRBJ2-3; TRBD1 is a possible D gene (6 bases). The CDR3 is 16 residues long. The germline CDR1 and CDR2 sequences are NSHNY and SYGAGN. Deletions cut 1 base from V and 0 bases from J, with 12 bases between. The chain's CDR3 is CASSDLQGGSAETLYF. CDR3 bases read: TGTGCCAGCAGTGATCTACAGGGTGGAAGTGCAGAA.

This clone was found a few times. All gene names here are mouse names. The read falls 4 residues short of the CDR3 end, and the missing part is taken from the germline J gene. This rearrangement joins TRBV19 to TRBJ2-5; the match to TRBD1 covers 7 bases. The germline gives CDR1 FNHDT, CDR2 SITEND (reference sequence). This CDR3 comprises 13 residues. The CDR3 DNA, read in part, is TGTGCCAGCAGTCCCGGGACAGAAGAC. Amino acids: CASSPGTED. The entire CDR3 reads CASSPGTEDTQYF.

This clone came up many times. Gene names are mouse gene names. Read data end 4 residues before the CDR3 end; the end is taken from the germline J gene. The chain links TRBV5 to TRBJ2-2; perhaps TRBD2 as D (6 bases). V was trimmed by 0 bases and J by 4 bases, leaving 12 bases between them. This CDR3 region has 16 residues. Germline CDR1 is LGHNA and CDR2 is YNLKQL (reference sequence). CDR3 sequence: CASSQEDWSVTGQLYF. The CDR3 bases that were read are TGTGCCAGCAGCCAAGAAGACTGGTCGGTCACCGGG.

This clone was seen a handful of times. At residue 11, TCRdb's protein disagrees with the DNA translation; the protein shown here derives from the DNA. Gene names and germline refer to mouse. The CDR3 region is CASSQHRGYSPLYF. The CDR3 DNA, read in part, is TGTGCCAGCAGCCAACACAGGGGATATTCGCCC. This sequence joins TRBV2 and TRBJ1-6; TRBD1 matches 7 bases. The read comes to an end 3 residues before the CDR3 does, leaving the germline J gene to fill in the end. TRBJ1-6 carries the ORF label, with uncertain function. Germline V gene lookup returns CDR1 LGHNA and CDR2 YSYQKL. The CDR3 length is 14 residues. After removal of 2 bases from V and 8 bases from J, the junction contained 3 bases not matched to a gene.

This clone was observed many times. Mouse germline and gene names are used. The read halts 4 residues ahead of the CDR3 end, with the missing end drawn from the germline J gene. This chain connects TRBV13-1 to TRBJ1-4, with 9 nucleotides matching TRBD1. Germline CDR1 NSHNY, CDR2 SYGAGN. The CDR3 is made up of 15 amino acids. The ends lost 0 bases at V and 6 bases at J; junction bases unmatched: 3. This CDR3 reads CASSDGDRADERLFF. CDR3 bases read: TGTGCCAGCAGTGATGGGGACAGGGCGGACGAA.

Ten or more counts support this clone. The gene names here belong to mouse. The read terminates 4 residues ahead of where the CDR3 ends, so the germline J gene completes it. The rearrangement joins TRBV29 to TRBJ2-7, with 13 bases that match TRBD2. There are 15 residues in the CDR3. Germline-derived CDR1 and CDR2 are MSHET and SYDVDS. V lost 6 bases to trimming and J lost 1 base; unmatched junction nucleotides: 3. The DNA read from the CDR3 is TGTGCTAGCAGAAGGACTGGGGGGGCTTCCTAT. As protein: CASRRTGGASY. The whole CDR3 sequence reads CASRRTGGASYEQYF.

In this sample, this clone turned up many times. Gene names follow the mouse nomenclature. The read ends 4 residues before the CDR3 terminus; that terminus is restored from the germline J gene. The gene calls are TRBV13-2 and TRBJ2-7; TRBD1 aligns across 8 bases. Germline V gene data show CDR1 as NNHNN and CDR2 as SYGAGS (reference sequence). The CDR3 loop spans 13 amino acids. The part of the CDR3 DNA that was read is TGTGCCAGCGGTGACCAGGGGGCTCAT. The encoded protein is CASGDQGAH. The complete CDR3 reads CASGDQGAHEQYF.

This clone has at least ten counts. Genes and germline come from the mouse. The sequenced CDR3 bases are TGTGCCAGCGGTGATGGAGGGGGTTCCAACGAA. Its translation: CASGDGGGSNE. The complete CDR3 sequence is CASGDGGGSNERLFF. The V call is TRBV13-2, the J call TRBJ1-4, with D possibly matching TRBD1 (6 bases). The CDR3 end lies 4 residues beyond the end of the read and is filled in from the germline J gene. The CDR3 extends over 15 amino acids. Germline V gives CDR1 NNHNN, CDR2 SYGAGS (reference sequence). Trimming pared 0 bases from V and 1 base from J, leaving 7 bases between.

This clone came up many times. An end of the junction does not agree with germline; a read error may underlie this. Genes here carry mouse names. The read ends 4 residues early relative to the CDR3; the germline J gene fills the gap. Other DNA sequences in this specimen translate into the identical CDR3. The gene calls are TRBV17 and TRBJ2-5, with 8 bases identical to TRBD2. This CDR3 contains 14 residues. The V gene's germline CDR1 is MNHDT and CDR2 YYDKIL. The CDR3 loop is CASSIWGGQDTQYF. The sequenced CDR3 bases are TGTGCCAGCAGTATTTGGGGGGGCCAAGAC.

This clone was counted between two and nine times. A junction end diverges from the germline sequence, so it may reflect a read error. Gene names are the mouse ones. The CDR3 DNA, read in part, is TGTACAAGCAGCCTCTTACAGGGGGAAAACTATGCT. As protein: CTSSLLQGENYA. The entire CDR3 protein is CTSSLLQGENYAEQFF. The V gene is TRBV16, the J gene TRBJ2-1; 8 nucleotides align to TRBD1. The CDR3 goes on 4 residues after the read ends, and that part is filled in from the germline J gene. Looked up from germline, CDR1 is SGHSA and CDR2 is FRNQAP. The CDR3 covers 16 residues.

This clone was found many times. Gene and germline names: mouse. The CDR3 extends 4 residues past the end of the read, so its final part is completed from the germline J gene. V and J are TRBV2 and TRBJ1-2; 7 nucleotides match TRBD1. The CDR3 extends over 15 amino acids. Germline V CDR1 and CDR2: LGHNA, YSYQKL. The CDR3: CASSQVDRVGSDYTF. CDR3 DNA (partial): TGTGCCAGCAGCCAAGTAGACAGGGTGGGGTCC.

By share, this clone counts as medium-sized (0.01 to 0.1%). Gene labels here are mouse ones. The observed sequence ends 4 residues before the CDR3 terminus, with the missing tail filled in from the germline J gene. The V gene is TRBV1, the J gene TRBJ2-1, with 9 bases aligning to TRBD2. This CDR3 has 16 residues. Germline CDR1 NSQYPW, CDR2 LRSPGD (reference sequence). Trimming cost V 0 bases and J 6 bases; bases outside gene matches: 6. CDR3 loop: CTCSADVGGALAEQFF. The sequenced part of the CDR3 DNA is TGCACCTGCAGTGCAGATGTTGGGGGGGCGCTTGCT.

There are many counts of this clone. Genes here carry mouse names. The read comes to an end 4 residues before the CDR3 does, leaving the germline J gene to fill in the end. The chain links TRBV13-1 to TRBJ2-5, with a weak D call TRBD1 (5 bases). In germline, CDR1 is NSHNY, CDR2 SYGAGN. CDR3 size: 12 residues. CDR3 bases read: TGTGCCAGCAGCAGGGAGGGTGAC. Translated: CASSREGD. The complete CDR3 sequence is CASSREGDTQYF.

By share, this clone ranks as medium-sized. The germline and genes are mouse ones. The read ends 4 residues shy of where the CDR3 ends; the end is completed using the germline J gene. The chain combines TRBV1 with TRBJ2-1; 7 bases line up with TRBD2. The V segment lost 3 bases and the J segment 4 bases; nucleotides outside the gene matches: 0. This CDR3 has 13 residues. The germline gives CDR1 NSQYPW, CDR2 LRSPGD (reference sequence). The CDR3 protein is CTCSAWGYAEQFF. The CDR3 bases that were read are TGCACCTGCAGTGCCTGGGGGTATGCT.

By share of the sample, this clone is medium-sized (0.01 to 0.1%). Mouse names are used for the genes. The read terminates 4 residues ahead of where the CDR3 ends, so the germline J gene completes it. The sample holds other DNA sequences that translate to the same CDR3. This chain connects TRBV16 to TRBJ2-1; 8 bases fit TRBD2. Germline CDR1 is SGHSA and CDR2 is FRNQAP. V trimming: 3 bases; J trimming: 1 base; junction bases outside the gene matches: 5. The CDR3 contains 16 residues. The CDR3 loop reads CASSLDNWGNYAEQFF. The covered CDR3 bases are TGTGCAAGCAGCTTGGACAACTGGGGGAACTATGCT.

As for this clone: Mouse gene names and germline throughout. CDR3 region: CASSRPGQGYYEQYF. CDR3 DNA, as far as it was read: TGTGCCAGCAGCCGTCCGGGACAGGGGTACTAT. The chain links TRBV19 to TRBJ2-7, with TRBD1 identical over 10 bases. The CDR3 goes on 4 residues after the read ends, and that part is filled in from the germline J gene. The germline V gene has CDR1 FNHDT and CDR2 SITEND (reference sequence). V lost 5 bases and J lost 3; bases outside the gene matches: 8. The CDR3 consists of 15 residues.

This clone is labeled medium-sized (0.01 to 0.1%). Each gene name is a mouse one. The CDR3 extends 4 residues past the end of the read, so its final part is completed from the germline J gene. This rearrangement joins TRBV14 to TRBJ2-5; 9 bases line up with TRBD1. There are 14 residues in the CDR3. Germline CDR1 SGHDT, CDR2 FRDEAV. The CDR3 DNA, read in part, is TGTGCCAGCAGTTTCGGGGACAGGGAAGAC. It translates to CASSFGDRED. The whole CDR3 protein is CASSFGDREDTQYF.